These T cell receptor beta chains were read from a single sample in a study of blood T cell repertoires in COVID-19. Libraries were prepared by immunoSEQ multiplex PCR; TCRdb keeps only in-frame clonotypes and omits some of them. The data hold some 290,000 clones, with 80% to 85% observed a single time. The sequencing input was peripheral blood. The origin of the receptors is a woman aged 55-70 years with active or convalescent COVID-19. The CDR3 runs from the conserved cysteine through the conserved F or W. Fields, in order: CDR3 protein, CDR3 DNA, D gene, V gene, J gene, clone size. The D gene is left open where the match is weak. The size of a clone is reported for some rows only, either as once, few or many, or as a class for expanded clones.

cdr3_aa: CASSLSEEKDRSSGANVLTF; cdr3_nt: TGTGCCAGCAGTTTATCGGAGGAGAAGGATAGGTCGTCTGGGGCCAACGTCCTGACTTTC; d_call: NA; v_call: TRBV27; j_call: TRBJ2-6; clone_size: NA
cdr3_aa: CASSFLAGGPYEQFF; cdr3_nt: TGTGCCAGCAGCTTCCTAGCGGGGGGGCCATATGAGCAGTTCTTC; d_call: TRBD2; v_call: TRBV5-6; j_call: TRBJ2-1; clone_size: NA
cdr3_aa: CASSFSGARNEQFF; cdr3_nt: TGTGCCAGCAGCTTTAGCGGGGCGAGAAATGAGCAGTTCTTC; d_call: TRBD2; v_call: TRBV5-6; j_call: TRBJ2-1; clone_size: NA
cdr3_aa: CASMSLFGETQYF; cdr3_nt: TGTGCCAGCATGAGCTTATTCGGGGAGACCCAGTACTTC; d_call: NA; v_call: TRBV2; j_call: TRBJ2-5; clone_size: NA
cdr3_aa: CASSPPGFNQPQHF; cdr3_nt: TGTGCCAGCAGTCCTCCAGGGTTCAATCAGCCCCAGCATTTT; d_call: NA; v_call: TRBV27; j_call: TRBJ1-5; clone_size: NA
cdr3_aa: CASTPDRGNTEAFF; cdr3_nt: TGTGCCAGCACCCCCGACAGAGGGAACACTGAAGCTTTCTTT; d_call: NA; v_call: TRBV7-3; j_call: TRBJ1-1; clone_size: NA
cdr3_aa: CASSVPDRGETQYF; cdr3_nt: TGTGCCAGCAGCGTTCCAGACAGGGGAGAGACCCAGTACTTC; d_call: TRBD1; v_call: TRBV9; j_call: TRBJ2-5; clone_size: NA
cdr3_aa: CASSFEGYGYTF; cdr3_nt: TGCGCCAGCAGCTTCGAGGGCTATGGCTACACCTTC; d_call: NA; v_call: TRBV5-1; j_call: TRBJ1-2; clone_size: NA
cdr3_aa: CATSRRLQGDVNTEAFF; cdr3_nt: TGTGCCACCAGCAGGAGGTTACAGGGTGACGTAAACACTGAAGCTTTCTTT; d_call: NA; v_call: TRBV15; j_call: TRBJ1-1; clone_size: few
cdr3_aa: CASSLALQGWEYF; cdr3_nt: TGTGCCAGCAGCTTGGCCCTACAGGGATGGGAGTACTTC; d_call: NA; v_call: TRBV5-6; j_call: TRBJ2-7; clone_size: many
cdr3_aa: CASSWVGGRNEQFF; cdr3_nt: TGTGCCAGCAGCTGGGTCGGGGGGAGGAATGAGCAGTTCTTC; d_call: TRBD2; v_call: TRBV3-1/TRBV3-2; j_call: TRBJ2-1; clone_size: NA
cdr3_aa: CSGISGGSTDTQYF; cdr3_nt: TGCAGCGGGATTAGCGGGGGGTCTACAGATACGCAGTATTTT; d_call: TRBD2; v_call: TRBV29-1; j_call: TRBJ2-3; clone_size: once
cdr3_aa: CASSLALAGTGELFF; cdr3_nt: TGTGCCAGCAGCTTAGCACTAGCGGGGACCGGGGAGCTGTTTTTT; d_call: TRBD2; v_call: TRBV7-9; j_call: TRBJ2-2; clone_size: NA
cdr3_aa: CASSQEGGLGIQTIGYEQYF; cdr3_nt: TGTGCCAGCAGCCAAGAAGGAGGACTAGGGATCCAGACTATCGGATACGAGCAGTACTTC; d_call: TRBD2; v_call: TRBV4-2; j_call: TRBJ2-7; clone_size: few
cdr3_aa: CATSRGRGQEVNEKLFF; cdr3_nt: TGTGCCACCAGCAGGGGTCGGGGACAGGAGGTTAATGAAAAACTGTTTTTT; d_call: TRBD1; v_call: TRBV15; j_call: TRBJ1-4; clone_size: NA
cdr3_aa: CASRGGNQPQHF; cdr3_nt: TGTGCCAGCCGGGGGGGCAATCAGCCCCAGCATTTT; d_call: NA; v_call: TRBV12-3/TRBV12-4; j_call: TRBJ1-5; clone_size: many
cdr3_aa: CASSRLAGGDNTQYF; cdr3_nt: TGTGCCAGTTCCCGACTAGCGGGGGGGGATAACACCCAGTACTTC; d_call: TRBD2; v_call: TRBV19; j_call: TRBJ2-5; clone_size: NA
cdr3_aa: CASSQGQLNTEAFF; cdr3_nt: TGTGCCAGCAGCCAAGGGCAGTTGAACACTGAAGCTTTCTTT; d_call: NA; v_call: TRBV3-1/TRBV3-2; j_call: TRBJ1-1; clone_size: few
cdr3_aa: CAISESGAGGYNEQFF; cdr3_nt: TGTGCCATCAGTGAGTCGGGAGCGGGGGGGTACAATGAGCAGTTCTTC; d_call: TRBD2; v_call: TRBV10-3; j_call: TRBJ2-1; clone_size: NA
cdr3_aa: CASSEGRGQAFF; cdr3_nt: TGTGCCAGCAGTGAAGGCAGGGGGCAAGCTTTCTTT; d_call: TRBD1; v_call: TRBV2; j_call: TRBJ1-1; clone_size: NA
cdr3_aa: CASSSYLGRSNYGYTF; cdr3_nt: TGTGCCAGCTCATCCTACTTAGGTCGGAGTAACTATGGCTACACCTTC; d_call: NA; v_call: TRBV18; j_call: TRBJ1-2; clone_size: NA
cdr3_aa: CASCRDRGYNEQFF; cdr3_nt: TGTGCCAGCTGCCGGGACAGGGGATACAATGAGCAGTTCTTC; d_call: TRBD1; v_call: TRBV18; j_call: TRBJ2-1; clone_size: NA